This TCR beta chain was sequenced in a study of blood T cell repertoires in COVID-19. At the level of the study: The cDNA or gDNA used as material had been derived from T cells, B-cell-depleted T cells, or PBMCs.

The CDR3 sequence is 13 residues long. The V and J ends lost 6 bases and 5 bases respectively, with 8 bases between them. As handled by the study authors: Using reference gene primer amplification, nucleated cell counts were estimated. The table came from immunoSEQ multiplex PCR; TCRdb's copy has only in-frame clones and leaves some out. That table is the source of V, J and clone size, and D and trimming were worked out from the DNA. The profile covers some 360,000 clones, with approximately 89% appearing a single time and around 3.9% taken by the ten largest. This TCR derives from a woman aged 55-70 years with COVID-19, enrolled during active disease. Sequenced: peripheral blood. V usage is TRBV12-3 or TRBV12-4 and J usage is TRBJ1-6; D perhaps matches TRBD1 (5 bases). The DNA for the CDR3 is TGTGCCAGCAGAAAAGGGGATAATTCACCCCTCCACTTT. Amino acids: CASRKGDNSPLHF.